The 10 T cell receptor beta chains listed next were all sequenced from one sample in a study of Ad26.COV2.S vaccination and SARS-CoV-2 variants. Regarding treatment: 19 received Ad26.COV2.S at low or high dose, single or two shots; about five received placebo; per-sample allocation not given. Each sample was drawn 63 days after the first injection (of vaccine or placebo). TCRdb's table, derived via immunoSEQ multiplex PCR, lists solely in-frame clones and lacks some. The data contain about 350,000 clones, around 88% of them singletons. The specimen was peripheral blood, collected in a trial of Ad26.COV2.S vaccine versus placebo. The receptor source for this set is a person aged 18-65 years who received the Ad26.COV2.S COVID-19 vaccine or a placebo.

The chain links TRBV5-5 to TRBJ1-1, with D unclear. The ends were cut back, 10 bases at V and 1 base at J, with 14 bases in the middle. Germline V CDR1 and CDR2: SGHKS, YYEKEE (reference sequence). The CDR3 loop spans 13 amino acids. The CDR3 DNA reads as TGTGCCTGTAACTTTGCAGCGAACACTGAAGCTTTCTTT. It translates to CACNFAANTEAFF. Drawing the rest from reference TRBV5-5 and TRBJ1-1, the complete variable domain is DAGVTQSPTHLIKTRGQQVTLRCSPISGHKSVSWYQQVLGQGPQFIFQYYEKEERGRGNFPDRFSARQFPNYSSELNVNALLLGDSALYLCACNFAANTEAFFGQGTRLTVV.

There are a few counts of this clone. The chain combines TRBV4-3 with TRBJ1-5; 7 bases map to TRBD1. The V gene's germline CDR1 is LGHNA and CDR2 YSLEER. The CDR3 has 16 amino acids. V trimming: 0 bases; J trimming: 7 bases; junction bases outside the gene matches: 9. The CDR3 DNA reads TGCGCCAGCAGCCAAGATCTTGCAGGGGGGTACCAGCCCCAGCATTTT. Translated, it gives CASSQDLAGGYQPQHF.

This chain connects TRBV27 to TRBJ1-4; 8 bases are a match to TRBD1. V lost 5 bases and J lost 4; bases outside the gene matches: 18. Germline CDR1 reads MNHEY; CDR2 reads SMNVEV (reference sequence). The CDR3 has 19 residues. CDR3 sequence reads: CASSPTTGAPADFNEKLFF. In DNA, the CDR3 is TGTGCCAGCAGTCCAACGACAGGGGCGCCCGCCGATTTTAATGAAAAACTGTTTTTT.

The chain links TRBV12-3 or TRBV12-4 to TRBJ2-7; D not certain. The CDR3 totals 13 residues. Trimming took off 4 bases at V and 2 bases at J, with 9 bases between the two ends. For the CDR3, the DNA is TGTGCCAGCAGTTCCCGTCGTGCCTACGAGCAGTACTTC. Amino acid sequence: CASSSRRAYEQYF.

This rearrangement joins TRBV5-1 to TRBJ2-7; 7 bases are shared with TRBD1. Germline V lookup: CDR1 SGHRS, CDR2 YFSETQ. The CDR3 is made up of 12 amino acids. V was clipped by 0 bases and J by 8 bases; unmatched bases: 2. CDR3 region: CASSLEGGQQYF. The CDR3 nucleotides are TGCGCCAGCAGCTTGGAAGGGGGCCAGCAGTACTTC.

This clone has just one count. The chain uses TRBV20-1 and TRBJ2-3, with D perhaps being TRBD1 or TRBD2 (5 bases each). This CDR3 is 9 amino acids long. Germline lookup yields CDR1 DFQATT and CDR2 SNEGSKA (reference sequence). CDR3 amino acids: CRGEDTQYF. CDR3 bases: TGCAGGGGGGAAGATACGCAGTATTTT.

The V call is TRBV5-4, the J call TRBJ2-1, with TRBD2 as a possible D gene (6 bases). The CDR3 contains 16 residues. The germline CDR1 and CDR2 sequences are SGHNT and YYREEE (reference sequence). V lost 1 base and J 3 bases, leaving 14 bases between the germline ends. DNA of the CDR3: TGTGCCAGCAGCTTGATACTTCGGCGGGACTACAATGAGCAGTTCTTC. Translating gives CASSLILRRDYNEQFF.

This clone appeared a few times. The gene calls are TRBV14 and TRBJ2-7; D call uncertain. The V gene's germline CDR1 is SGHDN and CDR2 FVKESK. V lost 3 bases to trimming and J lost 3 bases, with 15 bases between them. This CDR3 spans 15 amino acids. The CDR3 loop is CASSHRPIPGYEQYF. DNA of the CDR3: TGTGCCAGCAGCCATAGACCAATCCCGGGCTACGAGCAGTACTTC.

The sample holds one count of this clone. The chain joins TRBV7-9 to TRBJ1-3; D is uncertain. Looked up from germline, CDR1 is SEHNR and CDR2 is FQNEAQ (reference sequence). Trimming took off 6 bases at V and 4 bases at J, with 13 bases between the two ends. The CDR3 extends over 14 amino acids. The CDR3 spells CASSFPGLGNTIYF. The DNA of the CDR3 is TGTGCCAGCAGTTTTCCGGGCCTGGGAAACACCATATATTTT.

The V and J genes are TRBV7-9 and TRBJ1-6, with D maybe TRBD1 (6 bases). Deletions cut 5 bases from V and 4 bases from J, with 21 bases between. The CDR3 runs to 18 residues. Germline-derived CDR1 and CDR2 are SEHNR and FQNEAQ (reference sequence). The CDR3 nucleotides read TGTGCCAGCAGCAAAAGACAGGTCCCCCCACATTATAATTCACCCCTCCACTTT. Its protein is CASSKRQVPPHYNSPLHF.